The sequence of this TCR beta chain was determined in a study of STAT3 mutations in large granular lymphocyte leukemia. Study background: Immunosuppressive therapy was given to more than half of T-LGLL patients.

Here immunoSEQ multiplex PCR was the method, and the copy in TCRdb shows in-frame clones only, minus some. This sample carries more than 25,000 clones, about 74% of them seen once, and the ten largest clones take about 32%. This clone occurred a few times. What it binds is not known. Notes on the study in general: At least one immunodominant TCR beta clonotype appeared in every T-cell large granular lymphocyte leukemia patient.

The sequenced sample was peripheral blood mononuclear cells. The origin of this receptor is a woman aged 50 to 60 with T-cell large granular lymphocyte leukemia. Some clones in this sample may be carry-over from other donors' samples.

CDR3 sequence (DNA): TGTGCCAGCAGCCGACTCGCCGCCTACGAGCAGTACTTC. Encoded protein: CASSRLAAYEQYF. This sequence joins TRBV7-9 and TRBJ2-7; D remains unclear. V lost 5 bases, J lost 2 bases, and 10 bases lay in between. This CDR3 is 13 amino acids long. Germline loops: CDR1 SEHNR, CDR2 FQNEAQ (reference sequence).